The subject of this entry is one TCR beta chain. This clonotype has only a few counts. Its antigen is not yet known. There are no base qualities to consult, and no much larger clone falls within one base. The entry originates in a study of T cell repertoires in cytomegalovirus infection (dated by TCRdb to the late 2010s). For the wider study: Alongside well-studied HLA-B-restricted epitopes, the peptide stimulations were aimed at recently identified HLA-C-restricted CMV epitopes, whose presentation resists viral immunomodulation. Because public TCR beta signatures pointed to carriage of CMV infection together with the matching HLA type, the HLA type of each donor mattered for the analysis. Overall study outcomes, separate from this receptor: In both this cohort and an independent approximately 400-donor cohort, the cumulative frequency of public TCR beta family members distinguished carriers of CMV infection plus the relevant HLA type. The ex vivo response was dominated by HLA-C-restricted CMV-specific TCR beta clonotypes, which also provided the single most frequent clonotype in two of eight donors.

The treatment or condition label corresponds to: in vitro stimulation with specific CMV peptide epitopes to enrich CMV-specific T cells. The germline V and J ends show losses of 6 bases and 7 bases respectively, and no gene match explains 15 bases of the junction. From cysteine to phenylalanine, the CDR3 is 19 amino acids long. Only the CDR3 part of the read is kept: 57 bases, read in frame from the first base. CDR1 is given as MDHEN and CDR2 as SYDVKM, both from the germline V gene. Reads for this sample came from an Illumina HiSeq 1500. TCRdb's own reprocessing of the public reads used fastp at Q25 and MiXCR and kept productive beta chains. Rows matching on CDR3 protein sequence are summarized as one entry with the most common DNA and genes. This sample lists 360,000 or so distinct CDR3 sequences; about 34% were detected once. Around an eighth of the sample lies in the top ten.

Sequencing was performed on cultured PBMCs, taken from culture after CMV antigen stimulation. The rearranged segments are TRBV28 and TRBJ2-1; 16 middle bases align to TRBD2. The origin of this receptor is a human donor in good health (CMV status not recorded). Some clones in this sample may be carry-over from other donors' samples. The CDR3 region: CASRTPGTSGGAVGNEQFF. The nucleotide sequence is TGTGCCAGCAGAACCCCCGGGACTAGCGGGGGGGCTGTTGGGAATGAGCAGTTCTTC.